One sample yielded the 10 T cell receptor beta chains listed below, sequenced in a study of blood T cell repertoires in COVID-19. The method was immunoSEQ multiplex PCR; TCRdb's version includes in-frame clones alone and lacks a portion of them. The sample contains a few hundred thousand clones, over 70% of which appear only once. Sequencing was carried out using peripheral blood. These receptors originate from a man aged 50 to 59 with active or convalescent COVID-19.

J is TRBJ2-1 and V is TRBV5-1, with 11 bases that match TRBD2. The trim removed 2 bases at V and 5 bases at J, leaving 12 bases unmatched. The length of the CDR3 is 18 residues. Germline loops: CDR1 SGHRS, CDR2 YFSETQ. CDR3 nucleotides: TGCGCCAGCAGCTTCTCCCCTCCCGGGACTAGCGGCAACAATGAGCAGTTCTTC. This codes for CASSFSPPGTSGNNEQFF.

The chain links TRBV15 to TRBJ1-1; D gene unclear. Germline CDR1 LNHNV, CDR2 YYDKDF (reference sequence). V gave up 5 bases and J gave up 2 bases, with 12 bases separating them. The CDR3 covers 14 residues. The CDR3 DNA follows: TGTGCCACCAGCCGACCAGCGCAAAACACTGAAGCTTTCTTT. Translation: CATSRPAQNTEAFF.

The CDR3 spells CATSDFARGWGEGTDTQYF. In nucleotides, the CDR3 is TGTGCCACCAGTGATTTTGCGCGCGGGTGGGGTGAGGGTACAGATACGCAGTATTTT. V gene TRBV24-1 combines with J gene TRBJ2-3, with D possibly matching TRBD2 (5 bases). Germline lookup yields CDR1 KGHDR and CDR2 SFDVKD. The CDR3 contains 19 residues. Trimming removed 1 base from V and 3 bases from J, with 22 bases in between.

The CDR3 is CASSVGLAGGNTDTQYF. The DNA of the CDR3 is TGCGCCAGCAGCGTGGGACTAGCGGGGGGAAACACAGATACGCAGTATTTT. V gene TRBV5-1 combines with J gene TRBJ2-3; 15 bases are shared with TRBD2. The V segment lost 4 bases and the J segment 2 bases; nucleotides outside the gene matches: 5. The germline V gene has CDR1 SGHRS and CDR2 YFSETQ. The CDR3 covers 17 residues.

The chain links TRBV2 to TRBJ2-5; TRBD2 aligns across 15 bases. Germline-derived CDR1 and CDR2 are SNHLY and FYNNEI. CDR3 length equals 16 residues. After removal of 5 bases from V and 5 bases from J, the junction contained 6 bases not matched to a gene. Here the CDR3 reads CASSYGLAGGVETQYF. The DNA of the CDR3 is TGTGCCAGCAGTTACGGACTAGCGGGGGGGGTGGAGACCCAGTACTTC.

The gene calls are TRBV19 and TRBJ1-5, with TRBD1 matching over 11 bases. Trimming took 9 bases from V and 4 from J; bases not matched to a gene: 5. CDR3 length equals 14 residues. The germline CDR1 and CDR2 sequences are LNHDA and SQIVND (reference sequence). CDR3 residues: CASGTGGGNQPQHF. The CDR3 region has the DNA TGTGCCAGCGGGACAGGGGGGGGAAATCAGCCCCAGCATTTT. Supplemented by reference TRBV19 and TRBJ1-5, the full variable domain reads DGGITQSPKYLFRKEGQNVTLSCEQNLNHDAMYWYRQDPGQGLRLIYYSQIVNDFQKGDIAEGYSVSREKKESFPLTVTSAQKNPTAFYLCASGTGGGNQPQHFGDGTRLSIL.

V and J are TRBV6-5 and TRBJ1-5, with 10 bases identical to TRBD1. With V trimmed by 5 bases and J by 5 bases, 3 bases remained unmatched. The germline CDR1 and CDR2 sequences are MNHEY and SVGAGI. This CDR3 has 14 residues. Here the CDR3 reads CASSLGQGDQPQHF. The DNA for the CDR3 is TGTGCCAGCAGTCTTGGACAGGGGGATCAGCCCCAGCATTTT.

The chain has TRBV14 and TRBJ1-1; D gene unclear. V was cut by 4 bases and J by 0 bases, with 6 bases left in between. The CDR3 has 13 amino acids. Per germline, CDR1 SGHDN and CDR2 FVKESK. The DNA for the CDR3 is TGTGCCAGCAGCCCGCGGATGAACACTGAAGCTTTCTTT. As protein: CASSPRMNTEAFF. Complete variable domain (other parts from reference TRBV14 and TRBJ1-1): EAGVTQFPSHSVIEKGQTVTLRCDPISGHDNLYWYRRVMGKEIKFLLHFVKESKQDESGMPNNRFLAERTGGTYSTLKVQPAELEDSGVYFCASSPRMNTEAFFGQGTRLTVV.

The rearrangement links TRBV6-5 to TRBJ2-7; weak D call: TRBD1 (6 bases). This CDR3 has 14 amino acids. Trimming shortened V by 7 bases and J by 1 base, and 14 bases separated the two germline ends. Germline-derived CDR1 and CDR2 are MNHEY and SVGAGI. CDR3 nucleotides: TGTGCCAGCACCGTGACAGGCCCTTCCTACGAGCAGTACTTC. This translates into CASTVTGPSYEQYF.

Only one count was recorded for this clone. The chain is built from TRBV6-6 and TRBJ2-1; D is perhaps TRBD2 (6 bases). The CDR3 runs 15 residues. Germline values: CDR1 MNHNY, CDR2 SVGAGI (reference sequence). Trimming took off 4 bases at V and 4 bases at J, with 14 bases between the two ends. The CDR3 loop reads CASSSRLGPYNEQFF. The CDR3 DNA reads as TGTGCCAGCAGTTCGCGACTAGGCCCGTACAATGAGCAGTTCTTC.